This T cell receptor (beta chain) was obtained from a study of long-term antiretroviral therapy in people with HIV. Whole-study context: In the earliest collections, sampling predates the 2015 immediate-ART recommendation by about a decade. Study findings and constraints: In HIV, the repertoires covered a tighter span of CDR3 lengths than in controls.

Remarks on this clone: Its antigen is still unknown.

The CDR3 length is 18 residues. Trimming removed 3 bases from V and 3 bases from J; junction bases left unmatched: 13. CDR1 and CDR2 from the germline V gene are KGHSH and LQKENI. Survey-level immunoSEQ v3.0 assays were run. Sequencing had a target that covered roughly 40,000-50,000 T-cell genomes per sample. Data came from immunoSEQ multiplex PCR; TCRdb stores just in-frame clones and leaves some out. The sample carries roughly 20,000 clones, roughly 84% recorded once. The genes are TRBV18 and TRBJ2-4; the match to TRBD1 covers 8 bases. The material was unsorted PBMCs, obtained at the start of antiretroviral therapy. The receptor was derived from a man aged 45-60 years with HIV. CDR3 nucleotides: TGTGCCAGCTCACCGCAATACGGACAGGGCGAAGGCAAAAACATTCAGTACTTC. Its protein product is CASSPQYGQGEGKNIQYF.